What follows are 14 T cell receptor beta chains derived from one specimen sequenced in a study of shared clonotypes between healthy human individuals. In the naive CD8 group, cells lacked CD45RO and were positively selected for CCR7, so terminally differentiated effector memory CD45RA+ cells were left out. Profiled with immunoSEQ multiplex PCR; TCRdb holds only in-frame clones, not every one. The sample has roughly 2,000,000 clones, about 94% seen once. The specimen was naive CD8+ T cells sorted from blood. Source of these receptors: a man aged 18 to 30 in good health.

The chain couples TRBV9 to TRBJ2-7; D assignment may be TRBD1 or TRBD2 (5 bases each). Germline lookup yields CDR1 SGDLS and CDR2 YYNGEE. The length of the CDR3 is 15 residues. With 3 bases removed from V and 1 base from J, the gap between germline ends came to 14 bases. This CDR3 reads CASSEGTAVSYEQYF. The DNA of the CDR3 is TGTGCCAGCAGCGAAGGGACGGCGGTATCCTACGAGCAGTACTTC.

CDR3 residues: CASSSGGRGYTF. CDR3 nucleotides: TGTGCCAGCAGTTCCGGGGGTCGGGGCTACACCTTC. The chain has TRBV6-6 and TRBJ1-2; D is possibly TRBD1 (5 bases). CDR3 length: 12 residues. Trimming shortened V by 4 bases and J by 8 bases, and 11 bases separated the two germline ends. Germline CDR1 and CDR2: MNHNY and SVGAGI (reference sequence).

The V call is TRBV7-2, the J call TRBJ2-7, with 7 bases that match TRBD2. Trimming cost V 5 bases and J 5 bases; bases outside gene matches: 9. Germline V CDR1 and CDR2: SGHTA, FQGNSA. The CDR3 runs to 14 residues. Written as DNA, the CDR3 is TGTGCCAGCAGCAGTAGGTTACTAGCGAACGAGCAGTACTTC. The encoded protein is CASSSRLLANEQYF. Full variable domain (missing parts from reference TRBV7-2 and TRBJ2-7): GAGVSQSPSNKVTEKGKDVELRCDPISGHTALYWYRQSLGQGLEFLIYFQGNSAPDKSGLPSDRFSAERTGGSVSTLTIQRTQQEDSAVYLCASSSRLLANEQYFGPGTRLTVT.

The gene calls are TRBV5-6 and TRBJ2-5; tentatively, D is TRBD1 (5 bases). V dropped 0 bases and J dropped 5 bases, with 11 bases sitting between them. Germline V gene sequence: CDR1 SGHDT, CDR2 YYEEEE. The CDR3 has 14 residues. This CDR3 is CASSLDQGWETQYF. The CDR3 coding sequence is TGTGCCAGCAGCTTGGATCAGGGATGGGAGACCCAGTACTTC.

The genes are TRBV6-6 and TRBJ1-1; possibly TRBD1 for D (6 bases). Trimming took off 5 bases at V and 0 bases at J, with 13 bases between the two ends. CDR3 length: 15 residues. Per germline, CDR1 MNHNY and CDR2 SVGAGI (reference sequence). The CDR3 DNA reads TGTGCCAGCAGTAACATGGACAGTTTGAACACTGAAGCTTTCTTT. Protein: CASSNMDSLNTEAFF.

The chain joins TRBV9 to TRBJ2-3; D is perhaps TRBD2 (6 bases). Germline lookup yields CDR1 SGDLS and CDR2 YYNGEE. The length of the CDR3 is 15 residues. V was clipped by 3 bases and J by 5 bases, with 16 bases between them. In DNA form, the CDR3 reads TGTGCCAGCAGCGGCTCGGGACTCCCTGGAGATACGCAGTATTTT. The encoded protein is CASSGSGLPGDTQYF.

The CDR3 DNA reads as TGTGCCAGCAGCGGACAGGGCACAGATACGCAGTATTTT. Protein sequence: CASSGQGTDTQYF. The chain recombines TRBV5-4 with TRBJ2-3, with TRBD1 matching 7 bases. After removal of 4 bases from V and 1 base from J, the junction contained 0 bases not matched to a gene. From germline, CDR1 is SGHNT and CDR2 YYREEE (reference sequence). The CDR3 is 13 amino acids.

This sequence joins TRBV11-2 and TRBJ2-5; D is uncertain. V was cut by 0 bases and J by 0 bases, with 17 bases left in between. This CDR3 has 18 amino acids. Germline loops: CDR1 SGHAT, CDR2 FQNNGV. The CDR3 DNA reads TGTGCCAGCAGCTTAGATGCCCCTGGGCGGTGGTACCAAGAGACCCAGTACTTC. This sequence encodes CASSLDAPGRWYQETQYF.

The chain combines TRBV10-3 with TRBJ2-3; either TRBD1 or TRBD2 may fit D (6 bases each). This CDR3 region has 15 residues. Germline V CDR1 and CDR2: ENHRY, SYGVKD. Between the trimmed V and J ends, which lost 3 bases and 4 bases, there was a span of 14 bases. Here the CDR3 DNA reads TGTGCCATCAGTGATGGCAGGGGAGGCCCAGATACGCAGTATTTT. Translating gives CAISDGRGGPDTQYF.

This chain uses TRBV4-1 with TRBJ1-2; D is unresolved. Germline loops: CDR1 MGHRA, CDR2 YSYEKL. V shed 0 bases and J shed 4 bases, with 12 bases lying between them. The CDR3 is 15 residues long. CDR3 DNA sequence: TGCGCCAGCAGCCAAGACAACTTCTCGACCTATGGCTACACCTTC. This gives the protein CASSQDNFSTYGYTF.

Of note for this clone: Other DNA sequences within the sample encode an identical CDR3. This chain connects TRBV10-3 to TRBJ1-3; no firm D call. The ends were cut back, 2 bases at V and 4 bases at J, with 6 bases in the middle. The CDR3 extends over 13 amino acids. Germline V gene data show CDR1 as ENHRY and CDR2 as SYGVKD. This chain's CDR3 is CAISEGSGNTIYF. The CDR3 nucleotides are TGTGCCATCAGTGAGGGGTCAGGAAACACCATATATTTT.

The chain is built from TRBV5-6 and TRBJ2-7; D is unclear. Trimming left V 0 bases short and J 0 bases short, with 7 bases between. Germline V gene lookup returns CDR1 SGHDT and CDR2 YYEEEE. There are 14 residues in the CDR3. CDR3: CASSLGRNSYEQYF. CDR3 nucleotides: TGTGCCAGCAGCTTGGGAAGGAACTCCTACGAGCAGTACTTC.

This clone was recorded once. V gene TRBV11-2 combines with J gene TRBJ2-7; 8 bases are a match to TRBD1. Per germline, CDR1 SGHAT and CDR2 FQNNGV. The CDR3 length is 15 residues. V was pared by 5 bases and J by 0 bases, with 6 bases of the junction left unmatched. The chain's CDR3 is CASSTQTGVSYEQYF. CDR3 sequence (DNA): TGTGCCAGCAGCACGCAGACAGGGGTCTCCTACGAGCAGTACTTC.

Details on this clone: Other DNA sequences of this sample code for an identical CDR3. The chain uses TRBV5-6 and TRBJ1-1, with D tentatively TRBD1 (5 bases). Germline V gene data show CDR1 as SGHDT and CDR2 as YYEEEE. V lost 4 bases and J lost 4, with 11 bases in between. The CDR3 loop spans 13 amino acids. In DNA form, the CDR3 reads TGTGCCAGCAGCCTTCCAGGGAGCACTGAAGCTTTCTTT. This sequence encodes CASSLPGSTEAFF.